This TCR beta chain was sequenced during a study of cytomegalovirus exposure and HLA in healthy donors. A multiplex PCR was run with 60 Vbeta primers and 13 Jbeta primers. Generated by immunoSEQ multiplex PCR, the TCRdb table keeps only in-frame clones and is missing some. Among over 45,000 clones listed, about 83% were seen once. The CDR3 spans 18 residues. The trim removed 5 bases at V and 2 bases at J, leaving 15 bases unmatched. Germline-derived CDR1 and CDR2 are SGHTA and FQGNSA. The TCR was taken from a man aged 25-40 years in good health and CMV-seronegative. The source material was PBMCs. The J gene is TRBJ1-5, the V gene TRBV7-2; 7 positions agree with TRBD1. CDR3 in DNA: TGTGCCAGCAGCCCCGGGAGGGGGCGACCGGAGGGCAATCAGCCCCAGCATTTT. Translation: CASSPGRGRPEGNQPQHF. Variable domain in full (rest from reference TRBV7-2 and TRBJ1-5): GAGVSQSPSNKVTEKGKDVELRCDPISGHTALYWYRQSLGQGLEFLIYFQGNSAPDKSGLPSDRFSAERTGGSVSTLTIQRTQQEDSAVYLCASSPGRGRPEGNQPQHFGDGTRLSIL.